These 30 T cell receptor beta chains were sequenced from one sample in a study of shared clonotypes between healthy human individuals. Sequenced by immunoSEQ multiplex PCR; TCRdb stores in-frame clones only, minus some. The sample has 150,000 to 200,000 clones, 90% to 95% seen once; the top ten hold around 0.067%. Sequenced: naive CD4+ T cells sorted from blood. Stated subset: CD45RA+ positively selected. The receptors come from a woman in her thirties in good health.

This chain joins TRBV6-5 and TRBJ1-1; D is undetermined. Germline loops: CDR1 MNHEY, CDR2 SVGAGI. CDR3 size: 14 residues. V lost 3 bases, J lost 6 bases, and 14 bases lay in between. This CDR3 reads CASSYGVGVAEAFF. In DNA form, the CDR3 reads TGTGCCAGCAGTTATGGGGTTGGTGTCGCTGAAGCTTTCTTT.

The chain employs TRBV5-1 and TRBJ2-7; 7 positions agree with TRBD1. This CDR3 spans 15 amino acids. Unmatched junction bases numbered 4, after V lost 1 base and J lost 0 bases. Looked up from germline, CDR1 is SGHRS and CDR2 is YFSETQ. This CDR3 reads CASSLRTGVSYEQYF. The CDR3 coding sequence is TGCGCCAGCAGCTTGCGGACAGGCGTCTCCTACGAGCAGTACTTC.

V is TRBV7-2 and J is TRBJ2-7; D not resolved. The CDR3 runs to 12 residues. In germline, CDR1 is SGHTA, CDR2 FQGNSA. V lost 2 bases to trimming and J lost 6 bases, with 8 bases between them. The CDR3 is CASSLSRFEQYF. In DNA form, the CDR3 reads TGTGCCAGCAGCTTAAGCCGGTTCGAGCAGTACTTC.

V and J are TRBV28 and TRBJ2-7; weak D call: TRBD2 (5 bases). This CDR3 comprises 19 residues. CDR1 and CDR2 from the germline V gene are MDHEN and SYDVKM. The V and J ends lost 5 bases and 3 bases respectively, with 29 bases between them. The CDR3 here is CASSTSSGSFPVVDYEQYF. CDR3 coding DNA: TGTGCCAGCAGTACCTCTTCGGGGAGTTTTCCCGTGGTCGACTACGAGCAGTACTTC.

The chain links TRBV28 to TRBJ1-4; D is uncertain. Germline values: CDR1 MDHEN, CDR2 SYDVKM. V was clipped by 3 bases and J by 10 bases, with 27 bases between them. The CDR3 has 18 amino acids. The CDR3 bases are TGTGCCAGCAGTTTTTCCGGGCGGTTTCAGACCCTCGGGCGAAAACTGTTTTTT. Residues: CASSFSGRFQTLGRKLFF.

CDR3 DNA: TGTGCCAGTTTCCCCTCCCCGGGACTAGCCTCCTACGAGCAGTACTTC. Translated, it gives CASFPSPGLASYEQYF. This chain uses TRBV19 with TRBJ2-7, with TRBD2 matching over 9 bases. The V segment lost 8 bases and the J segment 0 bases; nucleotides outside the gene matches: 11. The CDR3 sequence is 16 residues long. The germline gives CDR1 LNHDA, CDR2 SQIVND (reference sequence).

The V call is TRBV6-1, the J call TRBJ2-7; a possible D gene is TRBD1 (6 bases). The germline V gene has CDR1 MNHNS and CDR2 SASEGT. Between the trimmed V and J ends, which lost 1 base and 2 bases, there was a span of 24 bases. The CDR3 covers 19 residues. CDR3 nucleotides: TGTGCCAGCAGTGAAGGGTTGACAGGACCCCCCAGTAGGGCCTACGAGCAGTACTTC. Amino acids: CASSEGLTGPPSRAYEQYF.

This chain links TRBV6-1 with TRBJ1-3; possibly TRBD1 for D (6 bases). Germline values: CDR1 MNHNS, CDR2 SASEGT. V lost 3 bases and J lost 0, with 15 bases in between. This CDR3 spans 17 amino acids. The CDR3 here is CASSEMLGGHSGNTIYF. The CDR3 DNA sequence: TGTGCCAGCAGTGAGATGTTGGGGGGGCACTCTGGAAACACCATATATTTT.

The rearrangement joins TRBV10-3 to TRBJ2-5, with 10 bases aligning to TRBD2. Judging by the DNA end, TRBJ2-7 fits better; the J call may be wrong. The CDR3 spans 14 residues. Germline V gene data show CDR1 as ENHRY and CDR2 as SYGVKD. CDR3 coding DNA: TGTGCCACTAGCGGGAGCCCAGACCGGGACGAGCAGTACTTC. The encoded protein is CATSGSPDRDEQYF.

The V and J genes are TRBV5-1 and TRBJ2-2; D is ambiguous. Looked up from germline, CDR1 is SGHRS and CDR2 is YFSETQ. Trimming left V 2 bases short and J 4 bases short, with 6 bases between. The CDR3 has 13 residues. In nucleotides, the CDR3 is TGCGCCAGCAGCTTCGGACCCACCGGGGAGCTGTTTTTT. Encoded protein: CASSFGPTGELFF.

This rearrangement joins TRBV7-2 to TRBJ1-4; D is undetermined. This CDR3 contains 13 residues. Trimming took 5 bases from V and 4 from J, leaving 8 bases between them. Per germline, CDR1 SGHTA and CDR2 FQGNSA. CDR3: CASSRGGNEKLFF. In DNA form, the CDR3 reads TGTGCCAGCAGCCGGGGTGGTAATGAAAAACTGTTTTTT.

As to this clone: Germline and junction disagree at one end, which may indicate a read error. The V and J genes are TRBV7-2 and TRBJ2-7, with 7 bases that match TRBD1. Germline V gene lookup returns CDR1 SGHTA and CDR2 FQGNSA. CDR3 length: 12 amino acids. CDR3 residues: CASSEQGPRVDF. CDR3 nucleotides: TGTGCCAGCAGCGAACAGGGGCCACGGGTAGACTTC.

This chain links TRBV5-1 with TRBJ1-4; D uncertain. The CDR3 contains 15 residues. Trimming removed 1 base from V and 0 bases from J, with 7 bases in between. Germline V gene lookup returns CDR1 SGHRS and CDR2 YFSETQ. The CDR3 region is CASSLPDSTNEKLFF. Here the CDR3 DNA reads TGCGCCAGCAGCTTGCCGGACTCAACTAATGAAAAACTGTTTTTT.

J is TRBJ2-6 and V is TRBV6-1; 9 positions match TRBD1. Germline V lookup: CDR1 MNHNS, CDR2 SASEGT. The CDR3 loop spans 18 amino acids. V shed 3 bases and J 0 bases; nucleotides not matched to a gene: 6. CDR3 protein: CASSDIGQGSSGANVLTF. The CDR3 coding sequence is TGTGCCAGCAGTGATATCGGACAGGGGAGCTCTGGGGCCAACGTCCTGACTTTC.

The rearrangement uses TRBV2 and TRBJ1-5; 8 positions match TRBD1. The germline V gene has CDR1 SNHLY and CDR2 FYNNEI. This CDR3 is 13 amino acids long. V was clipped by 6 bases and J by 6 bases; unmatched bases: 4. CDR3 sequence (DNA): TGTGCCAGCAGGGACAGGGAATCTCAGCCCCAGCATTTT. Translating it yields CASRDRESQPQHF.

The chain joins TRBV10-3 to TRBJ2-7; 10 nucleotides line up with TRBD2. Germline CDR1 ENHRY, CDR2 SYGVKD. The CDR3 extends over 14 amino acids. The V segment lost 3 bases and the J segment 3 bases; nucleotides outside the gene matches: 2. CDR3 nucleotide sequence: TGTGCCATCAGTGATGGACTAGCGGTCTACGAGCAGTACTTC. This gives the protein CAISDGLAVYEQYF.

The CDR3, as DNA: TGCGCCAGCAGCTCAATGTCAATGAGGAGGTTAACCCTGGTTGAGCAGTTCTTC. Its protein product is CASSSMSMRRLTLVEQFF. The rearrangement uses TRBV5-1 and TRBJ2-1; possible D gene TRBD2, 5 bases. Germline loops: CDR1 SGHRS, CDR2 YFSETQ. This CDR3 spans 18 amino acids. Trimming removed 3 bases from V and 9 bases from J, with 28 bases in between.

CDR3 residues: CASSLGTGGDTGELFF. In DNA form, the CDR3 reads TGTGCCAGCAGCTTAGGGACAGGGGGAGACACCGGGGAGCTGTTTTTT. This chain links TRBV7-7 with TRBJ2-2; 10 bases fit TRBD1. Trimming took 1 base from V and 3 from J; bases not matched to a gene: 2. Germline V gives CDR1 SSHAT, CDR2 FNYEAQ (reference sequence). This CDR3 contains 16 residues.

With respect to this clone: The junction shows a germline mismatch at one end, possibly a read error. The V call is TRBV15, the J call TRBJ2-1; 8 nucleotides match TRBD1. The CDR3 has 12 amino acids. The germline gives CDR1 LNHNV, CDR2 YYDKDF (reference sequence). For the CDR3, the DNA is TGTGCCACCAGCAGAGTGGACAGGGCACCCCTCTTC. This encodes CATSRVDRAPLF.

DNA for the CDR3: TGTGCCAGCAGCCCCCGGGCCGAGGGCTACGAGCAGTACTTC. Amino acids: CASSPRAEGYEQYF. The rearrangement uses TRBV7-3 and TRBJ2-7, with D possibly TRBD2 on 5 matching bases. Germline V lookup: CDR1 SGHTA, CDR2 FQGTGA. The CDR3 runs to 14 residues. The germline V and J ends were trimmed by 5 bases and 3 bases, with 14 bases remaining between them.

V and J are TRBV4-2 and TRBJ2-1; 10 bases fit TRBD1. The V and J ends lost 1 base and 0 bases, in that order; junction bases with no gene match: 6. This CDR3 is 18 amino acids long. Germline values: CDR1 LGHNA, CDR2 YNFKEQ. The CDR3 DNA sequence: TGTGCCAGCAGCCAAGGGACAGGGGGGGATAGCTCCTACAATGAGCAGTTCTTC. Encoded protein: CASSQGTGGDSSYNEQFF.

V and J are TRBV29-1 and TRBJ2-2; no clear D. The length of the CDR3 is 15 residues. Trimming took off 6 bases at V and 6 bases at J, with 20 bases between the two ends. Per the germline V gene, CDR1 is SQVTM and CDR2 is ANQGSEA. The CDR3 spells CSVMNLSVPAGELFF. Here the CDR3 DNA reads TGCAGCGTGATGAATTTGAGCGTCCCCGCCGGGGAGCTGTTTTTT.

This chain connects TRBV5-1 to TRBJ2-5, with unresolved D. CDR1 and CDR2 from the germline V gene are SGHRS and YFSETQ. The V end lost 2 bases, the J end lost 0 bases, and 5 bases lay between the germline ends. There are 13 residues in the CDR3. CDR3 loop: CASSFQHQETQYF. In DNA form, the CDR3 reads TGCGCCAGCAGCTTTCAACACCAAGAGACCCAGTACTTC.

This chain links TRBV9 with TRBJ2-6, with TRBD1 matching over 11 bases. V gave up 4 bases and J gave up 4 bases; unmatched junction bases: 4. CDR1 and CDR2 from the germline V gene are SGDLS and YYNGEE. This CDR3 comprises 16 residues. The CDR3 loop reads CASSRDRGSGANVLTF. CDR3 sequence (DNA): TGTGCCAGCAGCCGGGACAGGGGGTCGGGGGCCAACGTCCTGACTTTC.

CDR3 DNA sequence: TGTGCCATCAGAGACAGGGTGGCGTACGAGCAGTACTTC. Translated: CAIRDRVAYEQYF. This chain uses TRBV10-3 with TRBJ2-7; TRBD1 matches 7 bases. Germline lookup yields CDR1 ENHRY and CDR2 SYGVKD. This CDR3 is built from 13 residues. V was pared by 6 bases and J by 4 bases, with 6 bases of the junction left unmatched.

V usage is TRBV28 and J usage is TRBJ1-3; 7 positions match TRBD1. Germline loops: CDR1 MDHEN, CDR2 SYDVKM. J gave up 7 bases and V 8 bases, and 11 bases lay outside the gene matches. CDR3 size: 14 residues. In DNA form, the CDR3 reads TGTGCCAGCTGGGAAGGGGGCACATTGAACACCATATATTTT. Amino acid sequence: CASWEGGTLNTIYF.

The J gene is TRBJ1-3, the V gene TRBV5-1; the match to TRBD1 covers 7 bases. V shed 4 bases and J 3 bases; nucleotides not matched to a gene: 4. Germline V gives CDR1 SGHRS, CDR2 YFSETQ. There are 14 residues in the CDR3. In nucleotides, the CDR3 is TGCGCCAGCAGCCCCGACAGGGTTGGAAACACCATATATTTT. The encoded protein is CASSPDRVGNTIYF.

This rearrangement joins TRBV10-1 to TRBJ2-5; tentatively, D is TRBD1 or TRBD2 (5 bases each). Germline V CDR1 and CDR2: WNHNN, SYGVQD (reference sequence). This CDR3 has 14 residues. Trimming removed 5 bases at V and 1 base at J, with 11 bases between. CDR3: CASSKGTVQETQYF. CDR3 in DNA: TGCGCCAGCAGTAAAGGGACGGTCCAAGAGACCCAGTACTTC.

Only a few counts were recorded for this clone. The rearrangement links TRBV5-6 to TRBJ2-7; D not resolved. The V end was cut by 5 bases, the J end by 6 bases, with 6 bases between. CDR3 length: 10 amino acids. In germline, CDR1 is SGHDT, CDR2 YYEEEE. CDR3 amino acids: CASSATEQYF. The CDR3 region has the DNA TGTGCCAGCAGTGCTACCGAGCAGTACTTC.

The gene calls are TRBV11-3 and TRBJ2-7; a weak D match, TRBD1 (6 bases). This CDR3 spans 14 amino acids. Trimming cost V 1 base and J 2 bases, with 9 bases left between them. CDR1 SGHNT and CDR2 YENEEA come from the germline V gene. CDR3 in amino acids: CASSLGQGPYEQYF. The CDR3 nucleotides are TGTGCCAGCAGCTTAGGGCAGGGGCCCTACGAGCAGTACTTC.